The sequence of this T cell receptor beta chain was determined in a study of technical replicates of blood from a handful of donors. Some clones are missing from TCRdb's copy, which holds only in-frame ones; the method was immunoSEQ multiplex PCR. This sample has 65,000 to 90,000 clones, with 91% found just once. Germline CDR1 is MDHEN and CDR2 is SYDVKM. The V end was cut by 7 bases, the J end by 0 bases, with 7 bases between. The CDR3 covers 12 residues. This receptor was identified in a human donor in good health. The sequenced sample was T cells isolated from PBMCs. This chain joins TRBV28 and TRBJ2-7, with D perhaps TRBD1 (6 bases). The CDR3 sequence: CASTGASYEQYF. CDR3 sequence (DNA): TGTGCCAGCACAGGGGCCTCCTACGAGCAGTACTTC.